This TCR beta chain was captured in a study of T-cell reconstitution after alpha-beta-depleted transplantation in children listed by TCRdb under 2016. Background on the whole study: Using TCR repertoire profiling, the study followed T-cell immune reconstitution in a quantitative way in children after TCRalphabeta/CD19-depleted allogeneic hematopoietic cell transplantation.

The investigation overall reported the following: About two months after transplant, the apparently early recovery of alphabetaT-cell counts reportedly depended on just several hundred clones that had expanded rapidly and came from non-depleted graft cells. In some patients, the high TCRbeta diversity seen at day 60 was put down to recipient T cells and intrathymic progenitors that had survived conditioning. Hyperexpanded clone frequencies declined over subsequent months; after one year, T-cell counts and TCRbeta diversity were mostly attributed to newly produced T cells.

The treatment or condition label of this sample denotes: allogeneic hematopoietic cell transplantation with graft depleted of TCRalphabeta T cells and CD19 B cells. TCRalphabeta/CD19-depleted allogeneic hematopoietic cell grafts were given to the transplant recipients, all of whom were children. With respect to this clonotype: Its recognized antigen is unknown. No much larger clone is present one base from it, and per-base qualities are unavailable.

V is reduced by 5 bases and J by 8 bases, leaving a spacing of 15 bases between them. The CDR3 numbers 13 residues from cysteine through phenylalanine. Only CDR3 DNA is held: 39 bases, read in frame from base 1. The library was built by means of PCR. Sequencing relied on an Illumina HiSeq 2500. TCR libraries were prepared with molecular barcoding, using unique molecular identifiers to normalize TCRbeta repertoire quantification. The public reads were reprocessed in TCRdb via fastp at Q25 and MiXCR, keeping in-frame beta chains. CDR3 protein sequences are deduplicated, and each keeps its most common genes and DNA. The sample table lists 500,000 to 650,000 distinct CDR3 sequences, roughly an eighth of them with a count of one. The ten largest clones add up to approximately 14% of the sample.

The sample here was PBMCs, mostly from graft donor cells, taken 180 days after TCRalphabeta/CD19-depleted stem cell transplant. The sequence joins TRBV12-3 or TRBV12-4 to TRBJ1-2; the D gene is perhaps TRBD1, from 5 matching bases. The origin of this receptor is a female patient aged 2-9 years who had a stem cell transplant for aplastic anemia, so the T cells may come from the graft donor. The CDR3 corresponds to CASSGGEGYGYTF. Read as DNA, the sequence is TGTGCCAGCAGTGGGGGGGAGGGCTACGGCTACACCTTC.